These 30 T cell receptor beta chains were all obtained from the same sample, sequenced in a study of T cells expressing NK-cell markers. TCRdb reanalyzed the 5' RACE reads and collapses them to one entry per CDR3 protein, without DNA. Seen in this sample are roughly 150,000 distinct CDR3 sequences; the ten most common clones hold about 19%. Sequenced: blood T cells: a sorted CD56 or NKG2C T cell subset, CD4+ or CD8+ T cells, or bulk PBMC T cells (not recorded which). The receptors originated from a man between 18 and 69 years old in good health.

This sequence joins TRBV19 and TRBJ2-1; lacking DNA, the TRBD1 call made by TCRdb goes unchecked. CDR1 and CDR2 from the germline V gene are LNHDA and SQIVND (reference sequence). The CDR3 runs 13 residues. Here the CDR3 reads CASSGGKDNEQFF.

V usage is TRBV20-1 and J usage is TRBJ2-1; the D gene TCRdb calls, TRBD1, cannot be checked with no DNA. CDR3 size: 14 residues. The germline gives CDR1 DFQATT, CDR2 SNEGSKA (reference sequence). CDR3 amino acids: CSAAPSSPYNEQFF.

The rearrangement links TRBV4-1 to TRBJ2-7. CDR3 size: 14 residues. Germline CDR1 MGHRA, CDR2 YSYEKL. CDR3 sequence: CASSQVAEAYEQYF.

This sequence joins TRBV20-1 and TRBJ1-1; TCRdb returns TRBD1, unconfirmable since there is no DNA. This CDR3 has 14 amino acids. Germline V gene lookup returns CDR1 DFQATT and CDR2 SNEGSKA (reference sequence). CDR3 sequence: CSAETLDRGTEAFF.

The chain employs TRBV19 and TRBJ2-3; the TCRdb call, TRBD1, lacks DNA for checking. CDR1 and CDR2 from the germline V gene are LNHDA and SQIVND (reference sequence). This CDR3 is 17 amino acids long. CDR3 protein: CASSKDPGGFNVDTQYF.

The rearrangement links TRBV3-1 to TRBJ2-1; there is no DNA to check the TCRdb D call of TRBD2. Germline CDR1 and CDR2: LGHDT and YNNKEL (reference sequence). This CDR3 region has 14 residues. CDR3 in amino acids: CASSQAYPPNEQFF.

The J gene is TRBJ1-1, the V gene TRBV10-3. Germline CDR1 and CDR2: ENHRY and SYGVKD. The CDR3 consists of 12 residues. The CDR3 sequence is CAIRSVNTEAFF.

The chain uses TRBV5-1 and TRBJ2-5; TCRdb reports TRBD1, a call that lacks DNA to check it against. CDR3 length: 15 residues. CDR1 and CDR2 (germline): SGHRS, YFSETQ. CDR3 residues: CASSTGGKYQETQYF.

The genes are TRBV5-1 and TRBJ2-2; the TCRdb call, TRBD2, lacks DNA for checking. CDR1 SGHRS and CDR2 YFSETQ come from the germline V gene. The CDR3 covers 16 residues. This CDR3 is CASSLRLAGEAGELFF.

CDR3: CASSPKGLAGGPVPETQYF. J is TRBJ2-5 and V is TRBV7-3; there is no DNA to check the TCRdb D call of TRBD2. Germline CDR1 and CDR2: SGHTA and FQGTGA. The CDR3 totals 19 residues.

This chain uses TRBV19 with TRBJ2-6. CDR1 is LNHDA and CDR2 is SQIVND in the germline V gene (reference sequence). CDR3 length: 17 residues. CDR3 sequence: CASSILGASSGANVLTF.

The CDR3 sequence is CASSVDGGGTTDTQYF. The V call is TRBV9, the J call TRBJ2-3; the D gene TCRdb calls, TRBD2, cannot be checked with no DNA. The CDR3 extends over 16 amino acids. The V gene's germline CDR1 is SGDLS and CDR2 YYNGEE. The whole variable domain, filled in from reference TRBV9 and TRBJ2-3, reads DSGVTQTPKHLITATGQRVTLRCSPRSGDLSVYWYQQSLDQGLQFLIQYYNGEERAKGNILERFSAQQFPDLHSELNLSSLELGDSALYFCASSVDGGGTTDTQYFGPGTRLTVL.

The chain links TRBV21-1 to TRBJ2-3; TCRdb calls TRBD1, which cannot be checked without DNA. TRBV21-1 corresponds to a pseudogene. The CDR3 totals 17 residues. CDR3 region: CASSKSLWGQGVDTQYF.

The gene calls are TRBV18 and TRBJ1-3; the D gene TCRdb calls, TRBD1, cannot be checked with no DNA. The CDR3 sequence is 17 residues long. Germline V gene sequence: CDR1 KGHSH, CDR2 LQKENI. CDR3 loop: CASSPYRDRYSGNTIYF.

The chain's CDR3 is CASSPSPRQGSFPSYEQYF. The V gene is TRBV4-2, the J gene TRBJ2-7; TCRdb names TRBD1, which stays unverified in the absence of DNA. The germline V gene has CDR1 LGHNA and CDR2 YNFKEQ. This CDR3 has 19 amino acids.

V and J are TRBV3-1 and TRBJ2-7; the TCRdb call, TRBD1, lacks DNA for checking. The germline V gene has CDR1 LGHDT and CDR2 YNNKEL (reference sequence). The length of the CDR3 is 15 residues. This CDR3 is CASSQAGTGTYEQYF.

V and J are TRBV20-1 and TRBJ2-7; TCRdb proposes TRBD2, but this gene call is untestable without DNA. The CDR3 covers 14 residues. CDR1 DFQATT and CDR2 SNEGSKA come from the germline V gene (reference sequence). CDR3 sequence reads: CSARTSLVSYEQYF.

The V and J genes are TRBV13 and TRBJ2-7; TCRdb's assignment of TRBD1 cannot be checked, as there is no DNA. Germline V gene sequence: CDR1 PRHDT, CDR2 FYEKMQ (reference sequence). CDR3 length equals 16 residues. CDR3 region: CASSPQGGGVGYEQYF.

This chain joins TRBV12-5 and TRBJ1-3; TCRdb outputs TRBD1, but without DNA this stays unchecked. The CDR3 contains 16 residues. The germline gives CDR1 LGHNT, CDR2 FRNRAP. The CDR3 here is CASGLPGSISGNTIYF.

The genes are TRBV20-1 and TRBJ1-1. The CDR3 is 14 residues long. Per germline, CDR1 DFQATT and CDR2 SNEGSKA (reference sequence). CDR3 loop: CSARPWGTYTEAFF.

The chain has TRBV4-1 and TRBJ1-6; the TCRdb call, TRBD1, lacks DNA for checking. The germline gives CDR1 MGHRA, CDR2 YSYEKL. CDR3 length: 17 residues. The CDR3 region is CASSHPLSGRVDSPLHF.

The chain couples TRBV6-1 to TRBJ2-3. Germline values: CDR1 MNHNS, CDR2 SASEGT. CDR3 length equals 15 residues. CDR3: CASSLAGYEADTQYF.

This chain joins TRBV12-3 or TRBV12-4 and TRBJ2-3; TCRdb gives TRBD1 as the D gene, but with no DNA this cannot be confirmed. CDR3 length: 15 amino acids. CDR3 protein: CASSSRQGPTDTQYF.

The chain has TRBV2 and TRBJ2-7; TCRdb indicates TRBD2, and absent DNA this call remains unverified. CDR1 and CDR2 (germline): SNHLY, FYNNEI. The CDR3 loop spans 15 amino acids. The chain's CDR3 is CASSDFRGGSYEQYF.

V gene TRBV7-6 combines with J gene TRBJ2-6; TCRdb picks TRBD1, but there is no DNA to check that call. The CDR3 covers 18 residues. Per germline, CDR1 SGHVS and CDR2 FNYEAQ. CDR3 loop: CASSLRGAGSAGANVLTF.

J is TRBJ2-5 and V is TRBV18; TCRdb proposes TRBD2, but this gene call is untestable without DNA. The CDR3 runs 16 residues. CDR1 and CDR2 from the germline V gene are KGHSH and LQKENI. The CDR3 spells CASSLYTSTSQETQYF.

The gene calls are TRBV6-5 and TRBJ1-2. Germline loops: CDR1 MNHEY, CDR2 SVGAGI. The CDR3 extends over 12 amino acids. The CDR3 reads CASSQNLHGYTF.

This chain joins TRBV7-6 and TRBJ1-4; TCRdb proposes TRBD1, but this gene call is untestable without DNA. There are 15 residues in the CDR3. Germline values: CDR1 SGHVS, CDR2 FNYEAQ. CDR3 protein: CASSPGHTTNEKLFF.

The chain carries TRBV27 and TRBJ1-5. Per the germline V gene, CDR1 is MNHEY and CDR2 is SMNVEV (reference sequence). This CDR3 is built from 12 residues. CDR3 loop: CASGNSNQPQHF.

The chain couples TRBV12-3 or TRBV12-4 to TRBJ1-1. This CDR3 spans 13 amino acids. The CDR3 sequence: CASGRNLNTEAFF.